Listed here are 14 T cell receptor beta chains from one sample, sequenced in a study of blood T cell repertoires in COVID-19. Assay used: immunoSEQ multiplex PCR; TCRdb lists only in-frame clones, some missing. The sample lists over 200,000 clones, 65% to 85% occurring once. The material sequenced was peripheral blood. All receptors derive from an elderly man with acute or convalescent COVID-19.

The chain carries TRBV3-1 (or the pseudogene TRBV3-2) and TRBJ1-1; the D is unclear. The germline V gene encodes CDR1 LGHDT and CDR2 YNNKEL (reference sequence). CDR3 length: 13 residues. V lost 1 base, J lost 5 bases, and 8 bases lay in between. CDR3 sequence (DNA): TGTGCCAGCAGCCAAGTTGACGGGACTGAAGCTTTCTTT. Its translation: CASSQVDGTEAFF.

The rearrangement uses TRBV9 and TRBJ1-3; TRBD1 agrees at 7 bases. CDR3 length equals 16 residues. V gave up 3 bases and J gave up 3 bases; unmatched junction bases: 9. The germline gives CDR1 SGDLS, CDR2 YYNGEE. The CDR3 reads CASSALDRVGGNTIYF. The CDR3, as DNA: TGTGCCAGCAGCGCCCTCGACAGGGTGGGTGGAAACACCATATATTTT.

This clone was found a few times. This chain connects TRBV28 to TRBJ2-3, with 12 bases identical to TRBD1. Germline V gives CDR1 MDHEN, CDR2 SYDVKM. This CDR3 spans 17 amino acids. With 5 bases clipped from V and 4 bases from J, the junction kept 10 bases outside the gene matches. This CDR3 reads CASSRDRGHTGADTQYF. For the CDR3, the DNA is TGTGCCAGCAGTAGGGACAGGGGGCATACCGGGGCAGATACGCAGTATTTT.

In this sample, this clone turned up once. This rearrangement joins TRBV5-5 to TRBJ2-7; D is uncertain. Trimming pared 0 bases from V and 4 bases from J, leaving 14 bases between. CDR1 and CDR2 (germline): SGHKS, YYEKEE (reference sequence). The CDR3 covers 15 residues. The DNA for the CDR3 is TGTGCCAGCAGCTTGGCCTTACAGTCGGCGTACGAGCAGTACTTC. Translation: CASSLALQSAYEQYF. The full variable domain, completed using reference TRBV5-5 and TRBJ2-7, is DAGVTQSPTHLIKTRGQQVTLRCSPISGHKSVSWYQQVLGQGPQFIFQYYEKEERGRGNFPDRFSARQFPNYSSELNVNALLLGDSALYLCASSLALQSAYEQYFGPGTRLTVT.

This rearrangement joins TRBV5-4 to TRBJ2-3; TRBD1 is a possible D gene (6 bases). The CDR3 covers 16 residues. Trimming took 0 bases from V and 3 from J, leaving 14 bases between them. Looked up from germline, CDR1 is SGHNT and CDR2 is YYREEE (reference sequence). The CDR3 DNA follows: TGTGCCAGCAGCTTGGCCCCAGGGGTGGGGACAGATACGCAGTATTTT. This codes for CASSLAPGVGTDTQYF.

The table lists this clone with many counts. V and J are TRBV27 and TRBJ2-7; the match to TRBD2 covers 13 bases. J was trimmed by 3 bases and V by 5 bases; bases with no gene match: 4. This CDR3 contains 15 residues. Germline V gives CDR1 MNHEY, CDR2 SMNVEV (reference sequence). CDR3 bases: TGTGCCAGCAGTCAGAGACTAGCGGGAGGCTACGAGCAGTACTTC. Amino acid sequence: CASSQRLAGGYEQYF.

The chain joins TRBV20-1 to TRBJ1-3; tentative D call: TRBD1 (6 bases). The CDR3 runs to 13 residues. Trimming shortened V by 3 bases and J by 2 bases, and 8 bases separated the two germline ends. CDR1 DFQATT and CDR2 SNEGSKA come from the germline V gene (reference sequence). The CDR3 region is CSASGQPGNTIYF. DNA of the CDR3: TGCAGTGCTAGTGGACAGCCTGGAAACACCATATATTTT.

The chain links TRBV9 to TRBJ2-3, with D unclear. Germline CDR1 reads SGDLS; CDR2 reads YYNGEE. V was trimmed by 0 bases and J by 3 bases, leaving 11 bases between them. The CDR3 has 15 residues. DNA for the CDR3: TGTGCCAGCAGCGTAGGGTTCTCGGTAACAGATACGCAGTATTTT. Amino acid sequence: CASSVGFSVTDTQYF.

As regards this clone: The sample holds other DNA sequences that translate to the same CDR3. The genes are TRBV5-4 and TRBJ2-1, with a weak D call TRBD2 (5 bases). From germline, CDR1 is SGHNT and CDR2 YYREEE (reference sequence). The CDR3 sequence is 15 residues long. Trimming stripped 0 bases from V and 0 bases from J, with 7 bases between. The CDR3 coding sequence is TGTGCCAGCAGCTTGGGTGGAGGCTCCTACAATGAGCAGTTCTTC. It yields the protein CASSLGGGSYNEQFF. The full variable domain, its missing parts supplied by reference TRBV5-4 and TRBJ2-1, is ETGVTQSPTHLIKTRGQQVTLRCSSQSGHNTVSWYQQALGQGPQFIFQYYREEENGRGNFPPRFSGLQFPNYSSELNVNALELDDSALYLCASSLGGGSYNEQFFGPGTRLTVL.

Of note for this clone: The sample contains more than one DNA sequence encoding this CDR3. This chain connects TRBV20-1 to TRBJ1-1; D gene uncertain. Looked up from germline, CDR1 is DFQATT and CDR2 is SNEGSKA (reference sequence). The CDR3 consists of 11 residues. V was pared by 3 bases and J by 2 bases, with 4 bases between. The CDR3 spells CSASRNTEAFF. CDR3 nucleotide sequence: TGCAGTGCTAGCCGTAACACTGAAGCTTTCTTT.

The V and J genes are TRBV11-1 and TRBJ2-7; tentative D call: TRBD2 (6 bases). The CDR3 is 15 amino acids. V lost 1 base to trimming and J lost 1 base, with 11 bases between them. Germline loops: CDR1 SGHAT, CDR2 FQDESV (reference sequence). CDR3 region: CASSLGLVPSYEQYF. For the CDR3, the DNA is TGTGCCAGCAGCTTAGGACTAGTTCCGTCCTACGAGCAGTACTTC. The variable domain in full, completed from reference TRBV11-1 and TRBJ2-7, reads EAEVAQSPRYKITEKSQAVAFWCDPISGHATLYWYRQILGQGPELLVQFQDESVVDDSQLPKDRFSAERLKGVDSTLKIQPAELGDSAMYLCASSLGLVPSYEQYFGPGTRLTVT.

The chain is built from TRBV5-1 and TRBJ1-1, with D tentatively TRBD1 (5 bases). The CDR3 covers 16 residues. CDR1 SGHRS and CDR2 YFSETQ come from the germline V gene. V shed 0 bases and J shed 4 bases, with 16 bases lying between them. CDR3 region: CASSLGARAGVTEAFF. The CDR3 DNA is TGCGCCAGCAGCTTGGGTGCCAGGGCAGGTGTCACTGAAGCTTTCTTT.

J is TRBJ2-6 and V is TRBV28; TRBD1 aligns across 8 bases. Looked up from germline, CDR1 is MDHEN and CDR2 is SYDVKM. V gave up 6 bases and J gave up 2 bases; unmatched junction bases: 3. The CDR3 is 15 amino acids. CDR3 sequence reads: CASSSTGAGANVLTF. CDR3 nucleotides: TGTGCCAGCAGCTCGACAGGGGCTGGGGCCAACGTCCTGACTTTC.

The count of this clone is one. This chain connects TRBV18 to TRBJ1-1; D perhaps matches TRBD1 (6 bases). The CDR3 totals 14 residues. Germline V gene lookup returns CDR1 KGHSH and CDR2 LQKENI. V gave up 1 base and J gave up 4 bases, with 10 bases separating them. Written as DNA, the CDR3 is TGTGCCAGCTCACCACAAGAAGGGGGCACTGAAGCTTTCTTT. Protein sequence: CASSPQEGGTEAFF.